A single sample gave rise to the 8 T cell receptor beta chains below, sequenced in a study of T cell changes during pregnancy in multiple sclerosis. Repertoires were generated with immunoSEQ multiplex PCR, while TCRdb's copy carries only in-frame clones and drops some. The table records tens of thousands of clones, around nine tenths of them present only once. The material sequenced was peripheral blood, taken after pregnancy. These receptors were obtained from a female donor in good health, enrolled as a control in a pregnancy study.

The chain joins TRBV6-5 to TRBJ1-2; the D gene is possibly TRBD1 (5 bases). This CDR3 spans 15 amino acids. Deletions cut 5 bases from V and 3 bases from J, with 16 bases between. CDR1 and CDR2 from the germline V gene are MNHEY and SVGAGI. The CDR3 DNA reads as TGTGCCAGCAGTCCTTTAGCGCGGGGGGACTATGGCTACACCTTC. It codes for CASSPLARGDYGYTF.

This chain connects TRBV4-1 to TRBJ2-1, with 12 bases lining up with TRBD2. The CDR3 spans 19 residues. Trimming removed 1 base from V and 9 bases from J; junction bases left unmatched: 16. CDR1 MGHRA and CDR2 YSYEKL come from the germline V gene. The CDR3 DNA sequence: TGCGCCAGCAGCCAAGTCCCAAGGACTAGCGGGATGGGGAATGGTGAGCAGTTCTTC. It is translated as CASSQVPRTSGMGNGEQFF.

V and J are TRBV6-4 and TRBJ2-6; TRBD1 matches at 8 bases. CDR1 and CDR2 (germline): MRHNA, SNTAGT. V gave up 1 base and J gave up 2 bases; unmatched junction bases: 4. The CDR3 has 17 residues. The CDR3 DNA reads as TGTGCCAGCAGTGACTGGACAGGGAGCCCTGGGGCCAACGTCCTGACTTTC. This codes for CASSDWTGSPGANVLTF.

This clone counts as large. The chain is built from TRBV5-1 and TRBJ2-5; TRBD2 aligns across 11 bases. The CDR3 covers 17 residues. V was clipped by 0 bases and J by 3 bases; unmatched bases: 7. Germline CDR1 SGHRS, CDR2 YFSETQ. The CDR3 protein is CASSLGLAGGREETQYF. The CDR3 nucleotides read TGCGCCAGCAGCTTGGGGCTAGCGGGGGGAAGAGAAGAGACCCAGTACTTC.

The chain is built from TRBV5-1 and TRBJ1-4; 9 nucleotides align to TRBD1. Germline trimming cut 4 bases from V and 7 bases from J; bases unmatched to any gene: 5. This CDR3 contains 14 residues. Germline V gene data show CDR1 as SGHRS and CDR2 as YFSETQ. CDR3 nucleotides: TGCGCCAGCAGCCCCGGGACAGGGAGTGAAAAACTGTTTTTT. This codes for CASSPGTGSEKLFF.

Here the CDR3 reads CASSPRSWAPREDTEAFF. In nucleotides, the CDR3 is TGTGCCAGCAGCCCCAGGAGCTGGGCTCCAAGGGAGGACACTGAAGCTTTCTTT. This rearrangement joins TRBV28 to TRBJ1-1, with unresolved D. V gave up 6 bases and J gave up 3 bases, with 26 bases separating them. The CDR3 totals 18 residues. Germline CDR1 is MDHEN and CDR2 is SYDVKM.

V and J are TRBV28 and TRBJ1-6; a weak D match, TRBD1 (5 bases). The CDR3 spans 14 residues. Germline values: CDR1 MDHEN, CDR2 SYDVKM. V was trimmed by 7 bases and J by 5 bases, leaving 12 bases between them. The CDR3 DNA reads as TGTGCCAGCACCCGGGCGGGGGATAATTCACCCCTCCACTTT. Translating it yields CASTRAGDNSPLHF.

The V call is TRBV5-1, the J call TRBJ2-5; 12 bases fit TRBD2. Germline V lookup: CDR1 SGHRS, CDR2 YFSETQ. The CDR3 sequence is 15 residues long. The V gene end was trimmed by 4 bases and the J gene end by 6 bases; junction bases not matched to a gene: 7. CDR3 sequence: CASSLGTSGWQTQYF. In nucleotides, the CDR3 is TGCGCCAGCAGCCTCGGGACTAGCGGGTGGCAGACCCAGTACTTC.